In its sample, the clone carrying this T cell receptor (beta chain) was seen a few times. Its matching antigen is unknown. The sample belongs to a study of post-analysis software for immune sequencing data. Findings of the study overall: Patients carried several TRBV segments more frequently than controls did, and TRBV5-6, TRBV5-1 and TRBV20-1 were among them.

Prepared TCR beta cDNA libraries contained unique molecular identifiers. A single record per CDR3 protein comes from TCRdb applying MiXCR to the PCR reads. The table lists around 400,000 distinct CDR3 sequences, 30% to 45% of them singletons. The CDR3 sequence is 19 residues long. Germline-derived CDR1 and CDR2 are MNHEY and SMNVEV (reference sequence). V lost 3 bases, J lost 1 base, and 22 bases lay in between. This TCR was recovered from a girl aged 2 to 9 with multiple sclerosis. The sample taken for sequencing was blood. The chain uses TRBV27 and TRBJ2-1, with D perhaps matching TRBD2 (5 bases). The CDR3 is CASSFPPLLLVTSYNEQFF. The CDR3 nucleotides are TGTGCCAGCAGTTTCCCCCCCCTACTACTAGTTACGTCCTACAATGAGCAGTTCTTC.